A single sample is the source of the 21 T cell receptor beta chains below, sequenced in a study of blood T cell repertoires in COVID-19. Sequenced by immunoSEQ multiplex PCR; TCRdb stores in-frame clones only, minus some. The table shows over 45,000 clones, with 81% occurring only once. The sequenced sample consisted of peripheral blood. The receptors here all came from a woman older than 75 with active or convalescent COVID-19.

The chain is built from TRBV7-2 and TRBJ1-5; 7 bases fit TRBD1. Losses at the gene ends were 4 bases for V and 2 bases for J; bases not matched to a gene: 8. Germline assignment: CDR1 SGHTA and CDR2 FQGNSA. The CDR3 runs to 16 residues. The CDR3, as DNA: TGTGCCAGCAGCTGGTACAGGGGCGCGGGCAATCAGCCCCAGCATTTT. Protein: CASSWYRGAGNQPQHF. Looking up the rest from reference TRBV7-2 and TRBJ1-5 gives the full variable domain: GAGVSQSPSNKVTEKGKDVELRCDPISGHTALYWYRQSLGQGLEFLIYFQGNSAPDKSGLPSDRFSAERTGGSVSTLTIQRTQQEDSAVYLCASSWYRGAGNQPQHFGDGTRLSIL.

This clone is a singleton in its sample. The CDR3 reads CASKTTGSSGNTIYF. CDR3 coding DNA: TGTGCCAGCAAAACGACAGGGAGCTCTGGAAACACCATATATTTT. The chain combines TRBV2 with TRBJ1-3; the match to TRBD1 covers 7 bases. With V trimmed by 7 bases and J by 0 bases, 6 bases remained unmatched. The CDR3 contains 15 residues. Per germline, CDR1 SNHLY and CDR2 FYNNEI.

The chain couples TRBV7-2 to TRBJ1-1; 8 bases line up with TRBD1. V shed 4 bases and J 0 bases; nucleotides not matched to a gene: 4. Germline V gives CDR1 SGHTA, CDR2 FQGNSA. CDR3 length: 15 amino acids. The CDR3 coding sequence is TGTGCCAGCAGCTCCGGACAGGGATTGAACACTGAAGCTTTCTTT. Protein: CASSSGQGLNTEAFF. Based on the CDR3 plus reference TRBV7-2 and TRBJ1-1, the full variable domain is GAGVSQSPSNKVTEKGKDVELRCDPISGHTALYWYRQSLGQGLEFLIYFQGNSAPDKSGLPSDRFSAERTGGSVSTLTIQRTQQEDSAVYLCASSSGQGLNTEAFFGQGTRLTVV.

The V call is TRBV5-6, the J call TRBJ2-3; 8 bases are shared with TRBD1. This CDR3 has 13 amino acids. The germline CDR1 and CDR2 sequences are SGHDT and YYEEEE. V shed 4 bases and J 6 bases; nucleotides not matched to a gene: 4. The CDR3 nucleotides are TGTGCCAGCAGCACAAGACAGGGGGATACGCAGTATTTT. This codes for CASSTRQGDTQYF.

The V gene is TRBV15, the J gene TRBJ1-3; TRBD1 might be the D (6 bases). Germline V lookup: CDR1 LNHNV, CDR2 YYDKDF (reference sequence). V gave up 0 bases and J gave up 2 bases, with 8 bases separating them. The CDR3 runs to 15 residues. CDR3 nucleotide sequence: TGTGCCACCAGCAGAGATCAGGGGCCTGGAAACACCATATATTTT. It codes for CATSRDQGPGNTIYF.

V gene TRBV29-1 combines with J gene TRBJ1-4, with a weak D call TRBD1 (6 bases). The CDR3 sequence is 13 residues long. The germline V gene has CDR1 SQVTM and CDR2 ANQGSEA. Trimming removed 8 bases from V and 7 bases from J, with 17 bases in between. CDR3 sequence: CSTRQGLSEKLFF. DNA of the CDR3: TGCAGCACCCGCCAGGGGCTTAGTGAAAAACTGTTTTTT.

The table lists this clone with a count of one. The chain is built from TRBV10-3 and TRBJ2-2; 14 bases align to TRBD2. Per the germline V gene, CDR1 is ENHRY and CDR2 is SYGVKD. This CDR3 has 19 amino acids. J was trimmed by 1 base and V by 2 bases; bases with no gene match: 6. CDR3 DNA sequence: TGTGCCATCAGTGAGCCGCCGGGACTAGCGGGGGTGAACACCGGGGAGCTGTTTTTT. Protein sequence: CAISEPPGLAGVNTGELFF.

The CDR3 coding sequence is TGTGCCAGCAGCCAAGTCATGAGACAGGGGAACGAGCAGTACTTC. This sequence encodes CASSQVMRQGNEQYF. The V gene is TRBV3-1 (or the pseudogene TRBV3-2), the J gene TRBJ2-7; 8 bases are shared with TRBD1. This CDR3 is 15 amino acids long. J gave up 5 bases and V 1 base, and 7 bases lay outside the gene matches. Germline CDR1 reads LGHDT; CDR2 reads YNNKEL (reference sequence).

The chain links TRBV28 to TRBJ2-3, with 11 bases lining up with TRBD2. The germline V gene has CDR1 MDHEN and CDR2 SYDVKM. The junction had 4 bases not matched to a gene; V was cut back by 8 bases and J by 3 bases. CDR3 length: 14 amino acids. The CDR3 loop reads CASLGLAETDTQYF. The CDR3 nucleotides read TGTGCCAGCTTGGGACTAGCGGAAACAGATACGCAGTATTTT.

CDR3 amino acids: CASASPGGLTYEQYF. DNA of the CDR3: TGTGCCAGCGCCTCCCCCGGGGGGCTTACCTACGAGCAGTACTTC. The chain has TRBV6-5 and TRBJ2-7; D may be TRBD2 (7 bases). V gave up 8 bases and J gave up 2 bases, with 19 bases separating them. Germline V gene sequence: CDR1 MNHEY, CDR2 SVGAGI. The CDR3 length is 15 residues.

The chain uses TRBV9 and TRBJ1-2, with D possibly TRBD1 on 5 matching bases. The CDR3 has 14 residues. Deletions cut 0 bases from V and 4 bases from J, with 10 bases between. The germline gives CDR1 SGDLS, CDR2 YYNGEE. The CDR3 region is CASSVEQAPYGYTF. Written as DNA, the CDR3 is TGTGCCAGCAGCGTAGAACAGGCCCCCTATGGCTACACCTTC.

The CDR3 is CASSLRGGIETQYF. The CDR3 DNA sequence: TGTGCCAGCAGCTTGCGGGGGGGCATAGAGACCCAGTACTTC. The chain combines TRBV5-4 with TRBJ2-5; 8 bases map to TRBD2. CDR3 length: 14 residues. Germline values: CDR1 SGHNT, CDR2 YYREEE (reference sequence). The trim removed 1 base at V and 4 bases at J, leaving 3 bases unmatched.

The chain employs TRBV12-3 or TRBV12-4 and TRBJ1-4; the D gene is possibly TRBD1 (5 bases). The CDR3 spans 12 residues. The V and J ends lost 4 bases and 10 bases respectively, with 10 bases between them. The CDR3 nucleotides read TGTGCCAGCAGTTCGGGGGATGGAAAACTGTTTTTT. This codes for CASSSGDGKLFF.

This chain uses TRBV28 with TRBJ2-1; TRBD1 might be the D (6 bases). The ends were cut back, 6 bases at V and 7 bases at J, with 25 bases in the middle. Germline V gene sequence: CDR1 MDHEN, CDR2 SYDVKM. This CDR3 has 17 amino acids. CDR3 sequence reads: CASSTQGTGLLRNEQFF. The CDR3 DNA is TGTGCCAGCAGCACCCAGGGGACGGGGCTTCTAAGGAATGAGCAGTTCTTC. Based on the CDR3 plus reference TRBV28 and TRBJ2-1, the full variable domain is DVKVTQSSRYLVKRTGEKVFLECVQDMDHENMFWYRQDPGLGLRLIYFSYDVKMKEKGDIPEGYSVSREKKERFSLILESASTNQTSMYLCASSTQGTGLLRNEQFFGPGTRLTVL.

As concerns this clone: The germline gene is not matched at one end of the junction; a read error may be the cause. V and J are TRBV12-3 or TRBV12-4 and TRBJ1-2; TRBD1 matches at 8 bases. The CDR3 is 13 residues long. The CDR3 DNA is TGTGCCAGCAGCTTAGACAGGGGCTATGGCTACACCTTC. It translates to CASSLDRGYGYTF.

V usage is TRBV9 and J usage is TRBJ2-2; 13 bases align to TRBD2. Germline trimming cut 4 bases from V and 5 bases from J; bases unmatched to any gene: 8. Germline CDR1 is SGDLS and CDR2 is YYNGEE. The CDR3 contains 17 residues. As DNA, the CDR3 is TGTGCCAGCAGCCCCCTCGGGACTAGCGGGGTTACCGGGGAGCTGTTTTTT. This codes for CASSPLGTSGVTGELFF.

The chain is built from TRBV24-1 and TRBJ2-3; 7 bases map to TRBD1. V shed 0 bases, J shed 2 bases, and the junction held 4 bases outside the gene matches. Looked up from germline, CDR1 is KGHDR and CDR2 is SFDVKD. The CDR3 has 16 amino acids. Here the CDR3 reads CATSDLSGGHTDTQYF. CDR3 coding DNA: TGTGCCACCAGTGATTTGTCAGGGGGACACACAGATACGCAGTATTTT.

The gene calls are TRBV21-1 and TRBJ2-7; the table names TRBD1, a call not compared with the DNA. TRBV21-1 is listed as a pseudogene. The CDR3 has 15 residues. The CDR3 spells CASSEGDRVSYEQYF. For the CDR3, the DNA is TGTGCCAGCAGCGAAGGGGACAGGGTATCCTACGAGCAGTACTTC.

This sequence joins TRBV27 and TRBJ2-1; 7 bases are a match to TRBD1. The germline gives CDR1 MNHEY, CDR2 SMNVEV (reference sequence). V gave up 8 bases and J gave up 6 bases; unmatched junction bases: 10. The CDR3 totals 14 residues. The CDR3 coding sequence is TGTGCCAGCGGAAACCTCCGGGACAGCAATGAGCAGTTCTTC. It yields the protein CASGNLRDSNEQFF.

This rearrangement joins TRBV6-2 or TRBV6-3 to TRBJ1-5; 9 bases fit TRBD1. The CDR3 is 14 amino acids. Germline V gives CDR1 MNHEY, CDR2 SVGEGT. Unmatched junction bases numbered 5, after V lost 5 bases and J lost 6 bases. CDR3 protein: CASSGTGMGQPQHF. CDR3 nucleotide sequence: TGTGCCAGCAGTGGGACAGGGATGGGTCAGCCCCAGCATTTT.

V usage is TRBV11-2 and J usage is TRBJ2-2; TRBD1 matches at 8 bases. Germline-derived CDR1 and CDR2 are SGHAT and FQNNGV. V gave up 5 bases and J gave up 4 bases; unmatched junction bases: 6. The CDR3 runs 15 residues. In nucleotides, the CDR3 is TGTGCCAGCAGCCCCGGGACAGGCCTCACCGGGGAGCTGTTTTTT. This gives the protein CASSPGTGLTGELFF. Filled out from reference TRBV11-2 and TRBJ2-2, the complete variable domain reads EAGVAQSPRYKIIEKRQSVAFWCNPISGHATLYWYQQILGQGPKLLIQFQNNGVVDDSQLPKDRFSAERLKGVDSTLKIQPAKLEDSAVYLCASSPGTGLTGELFFGEGSRLTVL.